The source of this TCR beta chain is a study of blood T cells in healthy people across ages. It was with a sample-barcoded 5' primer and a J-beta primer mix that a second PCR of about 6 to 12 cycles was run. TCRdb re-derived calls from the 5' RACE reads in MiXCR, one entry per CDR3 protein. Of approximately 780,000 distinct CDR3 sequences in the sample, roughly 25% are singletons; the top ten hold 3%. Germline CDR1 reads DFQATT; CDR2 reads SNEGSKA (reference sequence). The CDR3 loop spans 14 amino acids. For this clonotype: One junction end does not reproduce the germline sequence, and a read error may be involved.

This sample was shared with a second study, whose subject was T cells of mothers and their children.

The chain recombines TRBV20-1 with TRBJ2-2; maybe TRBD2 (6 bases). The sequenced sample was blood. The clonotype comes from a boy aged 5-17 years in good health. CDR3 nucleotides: TGCAGTGCTCAAACTAGCCTGAACACCGGGAAGCTGTTTTTT. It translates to CSAQTSLNTGKLFF.